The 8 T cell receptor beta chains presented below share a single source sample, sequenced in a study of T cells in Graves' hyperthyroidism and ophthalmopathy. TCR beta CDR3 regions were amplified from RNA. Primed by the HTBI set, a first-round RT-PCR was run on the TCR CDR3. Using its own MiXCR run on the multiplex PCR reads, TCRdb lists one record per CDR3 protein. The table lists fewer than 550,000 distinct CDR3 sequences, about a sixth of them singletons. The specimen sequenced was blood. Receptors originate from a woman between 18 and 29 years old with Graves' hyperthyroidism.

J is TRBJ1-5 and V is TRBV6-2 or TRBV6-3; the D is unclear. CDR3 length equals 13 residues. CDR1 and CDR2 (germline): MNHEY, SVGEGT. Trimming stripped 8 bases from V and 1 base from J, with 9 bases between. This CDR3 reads CASEVVSNQPQHF. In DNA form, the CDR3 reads TGTGCCAGCGAGGTCGTGAGCAATCAGCCCCAGCATTTT.

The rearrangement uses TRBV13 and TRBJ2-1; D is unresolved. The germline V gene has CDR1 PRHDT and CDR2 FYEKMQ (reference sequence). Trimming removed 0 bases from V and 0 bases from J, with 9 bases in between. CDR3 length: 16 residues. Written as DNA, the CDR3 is TGTGCCAGCAGCTTAGGCCTGAGGAGCTCCTACAATGAGCAGTTCTTC. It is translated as CASSLGLRSSYNEQFF.

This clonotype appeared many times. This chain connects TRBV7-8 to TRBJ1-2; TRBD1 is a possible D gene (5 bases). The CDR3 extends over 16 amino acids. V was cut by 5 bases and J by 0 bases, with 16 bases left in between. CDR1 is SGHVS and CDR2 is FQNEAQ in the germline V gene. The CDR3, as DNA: TGTGCCAGCAGCCCCGGACACCCTTCAGCTAACTATGGCTACACCTTC. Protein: CASSPGHPSANYGYTF.

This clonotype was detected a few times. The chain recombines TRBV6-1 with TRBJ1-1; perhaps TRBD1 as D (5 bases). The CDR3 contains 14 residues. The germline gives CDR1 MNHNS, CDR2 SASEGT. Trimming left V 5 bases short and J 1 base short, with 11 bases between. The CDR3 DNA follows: TGTGCCAGCAGTCAACCAGGGTGGAACACTGAAGCTTTCTTT. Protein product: CASSQPGWNTEAFF.

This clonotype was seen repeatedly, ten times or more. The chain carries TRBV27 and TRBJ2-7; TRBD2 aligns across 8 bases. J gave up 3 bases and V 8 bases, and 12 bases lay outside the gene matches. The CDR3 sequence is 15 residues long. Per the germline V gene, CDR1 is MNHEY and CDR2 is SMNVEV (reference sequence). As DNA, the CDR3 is TGTGCCAGCTCACATTCGACTAGCGCTTACTACGAGCAGTACTTC. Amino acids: CASSHSTSAYYEQYF.

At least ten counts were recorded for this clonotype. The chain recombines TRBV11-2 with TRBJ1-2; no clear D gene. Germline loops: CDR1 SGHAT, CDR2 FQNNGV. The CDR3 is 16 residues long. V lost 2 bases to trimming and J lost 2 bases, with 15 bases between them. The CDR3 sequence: CASSLIGIGANYGYTF. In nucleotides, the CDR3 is TGTGCCAGCAGCTTAATTGGGATAGGTGCCAACTATGGCTACACCTTC.

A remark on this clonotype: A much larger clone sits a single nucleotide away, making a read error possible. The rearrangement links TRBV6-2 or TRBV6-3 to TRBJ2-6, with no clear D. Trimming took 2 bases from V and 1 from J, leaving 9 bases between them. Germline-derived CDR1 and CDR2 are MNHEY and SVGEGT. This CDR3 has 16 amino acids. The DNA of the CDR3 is TGTGCCAGCAGTTACCCAGCAGAGTCTGGGGCCAACGTCCTGACTTTC. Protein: CASSYPAESGANVLTF.

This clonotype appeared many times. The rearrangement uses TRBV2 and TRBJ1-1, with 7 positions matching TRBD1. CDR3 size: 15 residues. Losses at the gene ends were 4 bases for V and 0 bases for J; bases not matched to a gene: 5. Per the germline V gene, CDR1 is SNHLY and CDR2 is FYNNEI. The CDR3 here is CASSVSRGVNTEAFF. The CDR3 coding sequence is TGTGCCAGCAGTGTTTCCAGGGGGGTGAACACTGAAGCTTTCTTT.